This TCR beta chain was identified during a study of cytomegalovirus exposure and HLA in healthy donors (dated by TCRdb to about 2017). For the study in its entirety: According to an earlier analysis of a few hundred of the donors, 150 million to 200 million T cells yielded 100 million or so unique TCR beta sequences and more than 250 Gb of sequence data. The study aimed to test whether cataloging public T cell receptors could reveal signatures of past pathogen exposure. Genome-wide SNP genotypes for about 55% of the 666 donors were used in a later genetic analysis, which treated that subset as a discovery cohort. HLA typing included class I and class II loci at four-digit resolution. Roughly 310 gigabases of sequencing data and roughly 90 million unique TCR sequences were included in an early release covering 550 to 800 HLA-typed donors. Every discovery cohort repertoire had been produced on one sequencing platform. An earlier analysis of several hundred of the donors used high-throughput TCR beta sequencing to judge whether each TCR beta V gene segment behaved as functional or pseudogenic. Donor age, sex, ethnicity and CMV serostatus were compiled together with the repertoire data. High-throughput TCR immunosequencing, statistical association of individual TCRs with disease status, and machine learning were combined to predict cytomegalovirus infection status. Among about 400 genotyped donors of the cohort, an average of roughly 230,000 unique TCR beta nucleotide sequences was sequenced per donor, of which about 19% were non-productive. In a later analysis, previously published TCR beta repertoires from about 640 donors were re-analyzed and high-resolution HLA genotyping was added so that TCR occurrence patterns could be studied. The later analysis used no new phenotypic data to find candidate immune exposures, relying instead on TCR beta sequences and their occurrence across donors. Along with the approximately 650-subject first cohort, a separate validation cohort of over a hundred different subjects was used. The T cell repertoires of some 700 subjects were profiled by immunosequencing and related to cytomegalovirus serostatus. Typing coverage varied by locus: about 620-640 donors for A, B, C, DRB1 and DQB1; roughly 510 for DQA1; about 590 for DPA1; under 490 for DPB1. The genetic ancestry cluster associated with self-reported Caucasian donors included around four fifths of the 398 genotyped donors. Because of strong linkage in the cohort, 5 or 6 DR-DQ haplotypes were treated as single units for association and clustering.

Receptor amplification or capture employed the immunoSEQ multiplex PCR assay. A mixture of 60 forward primers for TCR Vbeta segments and 13 reverse primers for TCR Jbeta segments was used in the multiplex PCR. Amplification of the CDR3 region of rearranged TCR beta genes was performed with a multiplex PCR assay on genomic DNA. The amplified TCR beta libraries were sequenced on the Illumina HiSeq System as 87-base-pair reads. For the original study's pipeline: In a later analysis, roughly 80 million unique TCR beta chains were counted across the roughly 610 repertoires, and some 10 million of these chains were shared by at least two donors. A nearest-neighbor algorithm error-corrected the raw reads and collapsed the reads into unique sequences, merging closely related sequences to remove PCR and sequencing errors. V, D and J gene segments were assigned by aligning CDR3 sequences to IMGT reference sequences. For a sequence to be retained, a match of at least six nucleotides was required to both a V gene segment and a J gene segment. A rearrangement was called productive if the CDR3 had no stop codons and remained in frame with V and J, and every other rearrangement was called non-productive. CDR3 was defined according to IMGT convention as the region running from the second conserved V-encoded cysteine to the conserved J-encoded phenylalanine. In an earlier analysis of around 540 of the donors, sequences lacking an unambiguous match to a single V gene segment were excluded. In an earlier analysis of more than 500 of the donors, a V segment was called functional when productive rearrangements were above 56.7%, and segregating when the standard deviation between donors exceeded 5%. To diagnose cytomegalovirus status from the catalog of TCR beta chain sequences, a statistical classification framework was built. A later analysis assigned V and J genes by comparing TCR nucleotide sequences with IMGT/GENE-DB human TR gene sequences. Using the TCRdist pipeline, a later analysis assigned CDR3 sequences along with most-parsimonious VDJ recombination scenarios. In a later analysis, each TCR beta chain was defined by its CDR3 amino acid sequence together with its V-gene family, and reads lacking a unique V-gene family were excluded. In a later analysis, nearly 600 highly shared, low-generation-probability nucleotide sequences were removed to address suspected cross-contamination and a sequencing artifact. In a later analysis, a clonal expansion index for each public chain was calculated from normalized within-repertoire ranks of inferred template counts. Generation probabilities in a later analysis came from a VDJ recombination model fitted to out-of-frame rearrangements, and those results were checked against IGoR. A later analysis scored TCR-TCR, TCR-HLA and TCR-CMV co-occurrence with hypergeometric tests, applying a repertoire-size bias correction to TCR pairs. In a later analysis, false discovery rates were estimated by permuting HLA or CMV assignments 20 times. In a later analysis, co-occurring TCRs were grouped with DBSCAN, and TCRdist sequence similarity was added when clustering was performed within HLA-allele-positive subsets. Repertoires with fewer than 30,000 or more than 120,000 public chains, plus five repertoires with anomalous nucleotide sharing, were excluded from co-occurrence clustering. TCRdb obtained this table from immuneACCESS and retained in-frame rearrangements with V and J assigned. These tables miss some clones; where compared with another copy, unresolved V genes account for less than half of the shortfall, and the remainder is unexplained. V and J calls and clone size follow that table, whereas D and trimming were derived from the DNA. The sample profile shows roughly 120,000 clones; roughly 79% of them were found once. The leading ten clones occupy 3% to 4% of the sample.

Clipping removes 2 bases from V and 3 bases from J, with 5 as the unmatched junction base count. Taken from the germline V gene, the CDR1 and CDR2 loops are SGHTA and FQGNSA. The CDR3 covers 17 residues, taking in both the cysteine and the phenylalanine. The CDR3 DNA has 51 bases and is translated from base 1. Paper-wide results and their limitations: This cohort had only TCR beta chains sequenced, and the lack of alpha or paired-chain data limited which features could be detected. Strong co-occurrence of HLA alleles, especially DR and DQ, made assigning TCR associations to individual alleles difficult. The earlier analysis of some 560 of the donors excluded 15 to 20 rarely observed V segments, including chromosome 9 orphons, because counts were too low. Because HLA typing was missing for some donors at each locus, association tests included only the typed subset. In a later analysis, HLA-associated TCR beta chains showed more clonal expansion and lower generation probabilities than non-associated chains that were equally common. Cytomegalovirus status was reported to be diagnosed by the classifier with high specificity and sensitivity in both the original and validation cohorts. A further reported finding was that TCR beta sequences accurately predicted the HLA-A and HLA-B alleles for most subjects in the first cohort. CMV serostatus was the only immune exposure information available for the cohort. In vitro tests confirmed that a few of the cytomegalovirus-associated TCR beta chains recognize cytomegalovirus antigens. In an earlier analysis of fewer than 700 of the donors, most TCR beta V segments appeared in productive rearrangements about 90% or about 30% of the time, broadly matching IMGT annotations. The authors suggested that the approach could potentially be generalized to other disease states and immunological phenotypes. The 87-base-pair reads could not distinguish some IMGT-functional V segments, including TRBV6-2 and TRBV6-3, so those segments were excluded. A cluster of highly shared sequence variants was judged likely to represent a technical artifact of the sequencing pipeline. A later genetic analysis associated a missense DCLRE1C variant with V-gene and J-gene trimming of TCR beta chains, and an independent cohort replicated the association. According to a later analysis, TCR association rates differed among HLA loci, with DRB1 alleles showing the most associated TCRs and HLA-C alleles showing the fewest. Linkage disequilibrium might explain the correlated functional status among segregating V segments, but an unknown experimental factor could not be ruled out. Roughly uniform sequencing depth across donors was assumed in presence/absence analyses, although this assumption may not hold. A total of 150 or so TCR beta chains were listed by the study as associated with cytomegalovirus. Most TCR sequences were observed very rarely across donors, whereas some public TCRs were present in many individuals. A later analysis found that most CMV-associated TCR beta chains appeared HLA-restricted, with HLA associations seemingly driven largely by CMV exposure. In a later genetic analysis, fewer N-insertions in productive TCRs were reported among donors in an Asian-associated ancestry cluster than the roughly 640-donor mean. At a false discovery rate of 0.05, a later analysis linked around 15,000 TCR beta sequences to specific HLA alleles. A later analysis reported that several top co-occurrence clusters appeared linked to parvovirus B19, influenza, CMV and Epstein-Barr virus.

The cohort was made up of approximately 670 healthy bone marrow donors. At the time of sampling, all cohort members were nominally healthy, though unrecorded immune exposures were likely present. The donor was CMV seronegative and was included in the group of over 300 seronegative cohort members. A peripheral blood sample was provided by each donor, and peripheral blood mononuclear cells were used for TCR beta sequencing. Genomic DNA extraction from the blood cell samples was performed with the Qiagen DNeasy Blood Extraction Kit. With respect to this clone: Its target antigen remains unknown. No per-base quality is available; no much larger clone lies one base away.

The rearranged segments are TRBV7-2 and TRBJ2-3; 13 nucleotides in the junction match TRBD2. The source is a woman in her thirties in good health and CMV-seronegative. Sequences were obtained from PBMCs. The nucleotides are TGTGCCAGCAGCTTACCCACTAGCGGGAGGGGGACAGATACGCAGTATTTT. Its coded protein is CASSLPTSGRGTDTQYF.